A selection of T cell receptor beta chains follows, all from one sample in a study of T cell changes during pregnancy in multiple sclerosis. Produced via immunoSEQ multiplex PCR; TCRdb's table is partial and in-frame only. The sample holds fewer than 80,000 clones, more than 70% seen once. Sequenced material: peripheral blood, taken in the first trimester of pregnancy. These receptors came from a female donor in good health, enrolled as a control in a pregnancy study. The CDR3 runs from the conserved cysteine through the conserved F or W. The order of the fields is D gene, J gene, clone size, V gene, CDR3 protein, CDR3 DNA. A D gene is named only where the DNA matches it firmly. For some rows the clone size is stated as once, few or many, or as a class when expanded; others skip it.

.	TRBJ2-1	.	TRBV6-5	CASSMEATYEQFF	TGTGCCAGCAGCATGGAGGCTACCTATGAGCAGTTCTTC
.	TRBJ2-1	.	TRBV19	CASRSRASWLSYNEQFF	TGTGCCAGTAGATCGCGTGCGTCTTGGTTATCCTACAATGAGCAGTTCTTC
.	TRBJ2-3	.	TRBV4-1	CASSAQTGGSSTDTQYF	TGCGCCAGCAGCGCTCAGACGGGGGGCTCTAGCACAGATACGCAGTATTTT
TRBD1	TRBJ1-6	.	TRBV5-1	CASSLDRGFNSPLHF	TGCGCCAGCAGCTTGGACAGGGGGTTCAATTCACCCCTCCACTTT
.	TRBJ1-1	.	TRBV10-3	CAISESRQSTEAFF	TGTGCCATCAGTGAGTCGAGGCAGAGCACTGAAGCTTTCTTT
.	TRBJ2-4	.	TRBV14	CASSRVGTVQNIQYF	TGTGCCAGCAGCCGGGTGGGCACCGTCCAAAACATTCAGTACTTC
TRBD1	TRBJ1-2	.	TRBV10-3	CATQPDRGLVYGYTF	TGTGCCACCCAACCAGACAGGGGGCTCGTCTATGGCTACACCTTC
.	TRBJ1-6	.	TRBV14	CASSHGTSVSSYNSPLHF	TGTGCCAGCAGCCATGGGACTTCTGTGAGCTCCTATAATTCACCCCTCCACTTT
TRBD2	TRBJ2-1	few	TRBV14	CASSQGTGGRVYNEQFF	TGTGCCAGCAGCCAAGGAACCGGCGGGAGGGTGTACAATGAGCAGTTCTTC
.	TRBJ2-2	.	TRBV15	CATSPREPAGELFF	TGTGCCACCAGCCCTCGGGAACCAGCCGGGGAGCTGTTTTTT
.	TRBJ1-2	.	TRBV6-5	CASSYSTGRGRGGYTF	TGTGCCAGCAGTTACTCGACGGGCCGGGGGAGAGGCGGCTACACCTTC
.	TRBJ2-7	.	TRBV29-1	CSVQKTSSYEQYF	TGCAGCGTACAGAAAACCTCCTCCTACGAGCAGTACTTC
.	TRBJ2-1	.	TRBV27	CASSRHDTYNEQFF	TGTGCCAGCAGTAGACACGATACCTACAATGAGCAGTTCTTC
.	TRBJ1-1	.	TRBV6-5	CASSYVSTGLAFF	TGTGCCAGCAGTTACGTGTCCACAGGGTTAGCTTTCTTT
.	TRBJ2-3	.	TRBV9	CASSAVASTDTQYF	TGTGCCAGCAGCGCAGTAGCTAGCACAGATACGCAGTATTTT
.	TRBJ1-2	.	TRBV6-5	CASKGTNYGYTF	TGTGCCAGCAAGGGGACTAACTATGGCTACACCTTC
TRBD2	TRBJ2-1	.	TRBV15	CATSRRRRERGGTYNEQFF	TGTGCCACCAGCAGGCGGCGCCGAGAGCGGGGGGGGACCTACAATGAGCAGTTCTTC
.	TRBJ1-6	.	TRBV5-4	CASSRGGKVSPLHF	TGTGCCAGCAGCCGGGGCGGGAAGGTTTCACCCCTCCACTTT
TRBD1	TRBJ1-5	few	TRBV5-6	CASSPTRGLNQPQHF	TGTGCCAGCAGCCCAACCAGGGGGCTCAATCAGCCCCAGCATTTT
.	TRBJ2-3	.	TRBV18	CASPGEGDTQYF	TGTGCCAGCCCGGGCGAGGGTGATACGCAGTATTTT
TRBD2	TRBJ2-4	.	TRBV2	CASTSGTRGGVTKNIQYF	TGTGCCAGCACATCCGGGACTAGGGGGGGCGTGACCAAAAACATTCAGTACTTC
.	TRBJ1-1	.	TRBV25-1	CASSEFGVGTEAFF	TGTGCCAGCAGTGAATTTGGAGTCGGCACTGAAGCTTTCTTT
TRBD2	TRBJ2-2	.	TRBV28	CASSLLAGLTGELFF	TGTGCCAGCAGTTTACTAGCGGGACTCACCGGGGAGCTGTTTTTT
TRBD1	TRBJ2-5	.	TRBV2	CASSEALRRGKDRGQETQYF	TGTGCCAGCAGTGAAGCGCTTCGAAGGGGGAAGGACAGGGGTCAAGAGACCCAGTACTTC
.	TRBJ1-2	.	TRBV6-1	CASTKDSTYF	TGTGCCAGCACCAAGGACAGCACGTACTTC
TRBD1	TRBJ1-4	.	TRBV10-1	CASALGTGQGGEKLFF	TGCGCCAGCGCACTTGGGACAGGACAGGGCGGCGAAAAACTGTTTTTT
.	TRBJ2-1	few	TRBV7-7	CASTKAPAETETYNEQFF	TGTGCCAGCACAAAAGCCCCGGCTGAGACAGAGACCTACAATGAGCAGTTCTTC
.	TRBJ2-3	once	TRBV6-6	CASIPSHTDTQYF	TGTGCCAGCATTCCATCCCACACAGATACGCAGTATTTT
.	TRBJ1-1	.	TRBV25-1	CASSDRNTEAFF	TGTGCCAGCAGTGACAGGAACACTGAAGCTTTCTTT
.	TRBJ2-3	.	TRBV27	CASSLSGSQGTDTQYF	TGTGCCAGCAGTTTATCGGGCAGTCAGGGCACAGATACGCAGTATTTT
.	TRBJ2-1	.	TRBV7-2	CASSYFGEQFF	TGTGCCAGCAGCTACTTCGGGGAGCAGTTCTTC
.	TRBJ1-4	.	TRBV30	CAWSVRTVNEKLFF	TGTGCCTGGAGTGTAAGGACAGTTAATGAAAAACTGTTTTTT
.	TRBJ1-4	.	TRBV5-1	CASSLAQGETEKLFF	TGCGCCAGCAGCTTGGCCCAGGGTGAGACTGAAAAACTGTTTTTT
.	TRBJ2-7	.	TRBV13	CASSSRGPGSEQYF	TGTGCCAGCAGCTCTAGGGGCCCCGGTTCGGAGCAGTACTTC
TRBD2	TRBJ2-5	.	TRBV4-1	CASSPTGGPRQETQYF	TGCGCCAGCAGTCCGACGGGGGGGCCTCGGCAAGAGACCCAGTACTTC
.	TRBJ2-7	.	TRBV7-2	CASSLDRTGIYEQYF	TGTGCCAGCAGCTTGGATCGAACAGGGATTTACGAGCAGTACTTC
.	TRBJ1-2	.	TRBV19	CASCDRLTGRYGYTF	TGTGCCAGTTGCGACAGGCTTACGGGTCGCTATGGCTACACCTTC
.	TRBJ1-2	.	TRBV4-2	CASSQEGGTNYGYTF	TGTGCCAGCAGCCAAGAGGGGGGGACTAACTATGGCTACACCTTC
TRBD2	TRBJ2-3	.	TRBV30	CAWSLYTGLAGYPDTQYF	TGTGCCTGGAGTCTCTACACCGGGCTAGCGGGATATCCGGATACGCAGTATTTT
TRBD1	TRBJ1-4	.	TRBV19	CASSRTGTGVEKLFF	TGTGCCAGTAGTAGGACCGGGACAGGGGTGGAAAAACTGTTTTTT
.	TRBJ2-3	.	TRBV5-4	CASSLVPRTDTQYF	TGTGCCAGCAGCTTGGTTCCTCGGACAGATACGCAGTATTTT
TRBD1	TRBJ1-4	.	TRBV11-2	CASSLTGGEKLFF	TGTGCCAGCAGCTTGACAGGGGGTGAAAAACTGTTTTTT
TRBD1	TRBJ1-6	few	TRBV27	CASSSTGAGSPLHF	TGTGCCAGCAGCTCTACAGGGGCCGGGTCACCCCTCCACTTT
.	TRBJ2-2	.	TRBV5-4	CASTLGVHGELFF	TGTGCCAGCACCTTAGGGGTGCACGGGGAGCTGTTTTTT
.	TRBJ1-3	.	TRBV10-3	CAISEGLLTSGNTIYF	TGTGCCATCAGTGAGGGACTCCTGACCTCTGGAAACACCATATATTTT
TRBD1	TRBJ1-2	.	TRBV7-2	CASRAPGQGTGYTF	TGTGCCAGCAGGGCGCCGGGACAGGGAACTGGCTACACCTTC
TRBD2	TRBJ2-5	.	TRBV7-7	CASSFTAGDTQETQYF	TGTGCCAGCAGCTTTACAGCGGGGGACACCCAAGAGACCCAGTACTTC
.	TRBJ2-1	once	TRBV9	CASSVGRAYNEQFF	TGTGCCAGCAGCGTAGGCAGGGCCTACAATGAGCAGTTCTTC
.	TRBJ1-4	few	TRBV28	CASNLGGQGEKLFF	TGTGCCAGCAACCTGGGAGGGCAGGGCGAAAAACTGTTTTTT
.	TRBJ1-2	once	TRBV4-3	CASSQVDRTNYGYTF	TGCGCCAGCAGCCAAGTGGACAGAACTAACTATGGCTACACCTTC
.	TRBJ1-2	.	TRBV5-8	CASSLRNSNIYGYTF	TGTGCCAGCAGCTTGCGAAACAGCAACATCTATGGCTACACCTTC
TRBD1	TRBJ2-5	.	TRBV5-8	CASSRGQGVLTYGETQYF	TGTGCCAGCAGCCGGGGACAGGGCGTCCTTACATACGGGGAGACCCAGTACTTC
.	TRBJ2-3	.	TRBV5-4	CASGARTDTQYF	TGTGCCAGCGGAGCACGGACAGATACGCAGTATTTT
.	TRBJ1-5	.	TRBV4-2	CASSQVGGPDSWGNQPQHF	TGTGCCAGCAGCCAAGTAGGAGGGCCAGATTCATGGGGCAATCAGCCCCAGCATTTT
TRBD2	TRBJ2-5	.	TRBV15	CATAGTSGGRYQETQYF	TGTGCCACCGCAGGGACTAGCGGGGGGCGGTACCAAGAGACCCAGTACTTC
TRBD1	TRBJ1-2	.	TRBV4-3	CASSPVVRGRDGYTF	TGCGCCAGCAGCCCAGTGGTCAGGGGGCGTGATGGCTACACCTTC
TRBD1	TRBJ2-4	.	TRBV28	CASSFWGRQGANIQYF	TGTGCCAGCAGTTTTTGGGGTCGGCAGGGGGCTAACATTCAGTACTTC
TRBD1	TRBJ1-2	.	TRBV2	CASTTGGMGYTF	TGTGCCAGCACGACAGGGGGAATGGGCTACACCTTC